Shown below are 18 T cell receptor beta chains from a single sample sequenced in a study. A single record per CDR3 protein comes from TCRdb applying MiXCR to the 5' RACE reads. Of some 8,000 distinct CDR3 sequences in the sample, about 47% were seen once. Material: memory CD4+ T cells sorted from a lymph node. Indicated subset: memory CD4+ T cells, CD4+CD45RO+CD25-. The receptors stem from a female donor with breast cancer.

The chain carries TRBV3-1 and TRBJ1-1; D is unresolved. Germline V gene data show CDR1 as LGHDT and CDR2 as YNNKEL (reference sequence). Trimming shortened V by 5 bases and J by 1 base, and 8 bases separated the two germline ends. The CDR3 is 13 residues long. CDR3 nucleotides: TGTGCCAGCAGCTATCCGCAGAACACTGAAGCTTTCTTT. As protein: CASSYPQNTEAFF. Full variable domain (remainder filled in from reference TRBV3-1 and TRBJ1-1): DTAVSQTPKYLVTQMGNDKSIKCEQNLGHDTMYWYKQDSKKFLKIMFSYNNKELIINETVPNRFSPKSPDKAHLNLHINSLELGDSAVYFCASSYPQNTEAFFGQGTRLTVV.

This clonotype appeared a few times. The chain joins TRBV9 to TRBJ1-2; D gene unclear. The ends were cut back, 0 bases at V and 2 bases at J, with 8 bases in the middle. In germline, CDR1 is SGDLS, CDR2 YYNGEE. The CDR3 runs to 14 residues. The CDR3 DNA reads as TGTGCCAGCAGCGTAGAGCTAGGGAACTATGGCTACACCTTC. Protein sequence: CASSVELGNYGYTF.

The genes are TRBV5-5 and TRBJ1-3; no reliable D call. CDR3 length equals 15 residues. CDR1 and CDR2 from the germline V gene are SGHKS and YYEKEE (reference sequence). V shed 0 bases and J shed 0 bases, with 7 bases lying between them. CDR3 sequence (DNA): TGTGCCAGCAGCTTGGGCGGCTTCTCTGGAAACACCATATATTTT. This translates into CASSLGGFSGNTIYF.

This chain uses TRBV10-3 with TRBJ1-3; D is unresolved. Trimming stripped 0 bases from V and 2 bases from J, with 11 bases between. Per germline, CDR1 ENHRY and CDR2 SYGVKD. CDR3 length equals 16 residues. In nucleotides, the CDR3 is TGTGCCATCAGTGAGTCGTGGAGAGGTACTGGAAACACCATATATTTT. It yields the protein CAISESWRGTGNTIYF.

The chain employs TRBV20-1 and TRBJ2-3, with D unclear. This CDR3 region has 15 residues. Trimming took off 0 bases at V and 0 bases at J, with 10 bases between the two ends. From germline, CDR1 is DFQATT and CDR2 SNEGSKA (reference sequence). As DNA, the CDR3 is TGCAGTGCTAGAGATCGGGTCGGGAGCACAGATACGCAGTATTTT. It encodes CSARDRVGSTDTQYF.

This clonotype occurred a few times. This chain connects TRBV12-3 or TRBV12-4 to TRBJ1-1, with D unclear. The V end lost 4 bases, the J end lost 5 bases, and 8 bases lay between the germline ends. The CDR3 is 12 amino acids. The chain's CDR3 is CASSSKKTEAFF. CDR3 DNA sequence: TGTGCCAGCAGTTCGAAGAAAACTGAAGCTTTCTTT.

This clonotype came up a few times. The gene calls are TRBV9 and TRBJ2-3; D could derive from TRBD1 or TRBD2 (5 bases each). Per germline, CDR1 SGDLS and CDR2 YYNGEE. Deletions cut 4 bases from V and 3 bases from J, with 12 bases between. There are 14 residues in the CDR3. CDR3 residues: CASSSTGLTDTQYF. The CDR3 DNA is TGTGCCAGCAGCTCCACGGGGCTTACAGATACGCAGTATTTT.

This chain links TRBV12-3 or TRBV12-4 with TRBJ1-4; 7 bases align to TRBD1. V lost 3 bases and J lost 7; bases outside the gene matches: 8. The CDR3 has 15 residues. The CDR3 region has the DNA TGTGCCAGCAGTTTTCCCACTGACAGGGCTGAAAAACTGTTTTTT. This codes for CASSFPTDRAEKLFF.

This sequence joins TRBV7-9 and TRBJ2-4, with D possibly being TRBD2 (5 bases). The CDR3 length is 15 residues. Germline V gives CDR1 SEHNR, CDR2 FQNEAQ (reference sequence). Trimming stripped 5 bases from V and 3 bases from J, with 14 bases between. Written as DNA, the CDR3 is TGTGCCAGCAGCACTTGGAGGTTAGGCAAAAACATTCAGTACTTC. Translation gives CASSTWRLGKNIQYF.

CDR3 in DNA: TGTGCCAGCCAACAGGGCGTCACTGAAGCTTTCTTT. It specifies CASQQGVTEAFF. V gene TRBV6-5 combines with J gene TRBJ1-1; perhaps TRBD1 as D (6 bases). Per the germline V gene, CDR1 is MNHEY and CDR2 is SVGAGI. The CDR3 runs to 12 residues. V was pared by 8 bases and J by 4 bases, with 11 bases between.

A few counts support this clonotype. V gene TRBV7-6 combines with J gene TRBJ1-6; D unresolved. From germline, CDR1 is SGHVS and CDR2 FNYEAQ. Trimming removed 1 base at V and 6 bases at J, with 7 bases between. The CDR3 consists of 14 residues. CDR3 DNA: TGTGCCAGCAGCTTAGGACGGGGTAATTCACCCCTCCACTTT. It translates to CASSLGRGNSPLHF.

This clonotype appeared a few times. The rearrangement links TRBV7-9 to TRBJ1-5; 7 bases are shared with TRBD1. V shed 6 bases, J shed 4 bases, and the junction held 6 bases outside the gene matches. CDR3 length: 14 amino acids. Germline CDR1 and CDR2: SEHNR and FQNEAQ (reference sequence). The CDR3 spells CASSMEGANQPQHF. As DNA, the CDR3 is TGTGCCAGCAGTATGGAGGGGGCGAATCAGCCCCAGCATTTT.

The chain is built from TRBV7-9 and TRBJ2-1; D call uncertain. V was cut by 2 bases and J by 4 bases, with 18 bases left in between. Germline V lookup: CDR1 SEHNR, CDR2 FQNEAQ (reference sequence). The CDR3 runs 17 residues. This CDR3 reads CASSLRSAREAYNEQFF. CDR3 sequence (DNA): TGTGCCAGCAGCTTAAGGTCCGCTAGGGAAGCTTACAATGAGCAGTTCTTC.

With respect to this clonotype: At one end the junction does not follow the germline gene, possibly because of a read error. This chain connects TRBV2 to TRBJ2-5, with D possibly being TRBD2 (6 bases). The CDR3 runs to 17 residues. Per germline, CDR1 SNHLY and CDR2 FYNNEI. The CDR3, as DNA: TGCGCCAGCAGAAGCCAATATAGCGGAGGGGAACAAGAGACCCAGTACTTC. Translated: CASRSQYSGGEQETQYF.

In this sample, this clonotype turned up a few times. The V call is TRBV30, the J call TRBJ2-7; 9 nucleotides align to TRBD2. The length of the CDR3 is 14 residues. CDR1 is GTSNPN and CDR2 is SVGIG in the germline V gene (reference sequence). V was pared by 4 bases and J by 3 bases, with 7 bases of the junction left unmatched. CDR3 coding DNA: TGTGCCTGGAACCAGGGACTAGCAGACTACGAGCAGTACTTC. Translation gives CAWNQGLADYEQYF.

The chain employs TRBV5-1 and TRBJ1-2; D not certain. Germline V gene sequence: CDR1 SGHRS, CDR2 YFSETQ. The CDR3 runs 13 residues. The V end was cut by 9 bases, the J end by 0 bases, with 12 bases between. CDR3 sequence (DNA): TGCGCCACCCGGTCCGGTACTAACTATGGCTACACCTTC. It encodes CATRSGTNYGYTF.

The chain combines TRBV19 with TRBJ1-2, with D unclear. V lost 4 bases and J lost 4, with 10 bases in between. Per germline, CDR1 LNHDA and CDR2 SQIVND (reference sequence). This CDR3 contains 13 residues. CDR3 sequence reads: CASSRTGIYGYTF. As DNA, the CDR3 is TGTGCCAGTAGTAGAACGGGGATCTATGGCTACACCTTC.

This clonotype occurred once. The chain's CDR3 is CASSPITGGSYNEQFF. CDR3 in DNA: TGCGCCAGCAGCCCCATCACAGGGGGTTCCTACAATGAGCAGTTCTTC. J is TRBJ2-1 and V is TRBV4-1; TRBD1 matches 8 bases. V was pared by 4 bases and J by 1 base, with 6 bases of the junction left unmatched. The germline gives CDR1 MGHRA, CDR2 YSYEKL. The CDR3 totals 16 residues.